This paragraph covers one TCR beta chain sequence. An end of the junction does not agree with germline; a read error may underlie this. The sample is drawn from a study of control samples from healthy donors and cancer patients. Libraries were prepared by immunoSEQ multiplex PCR; TCRdb keeps only in-frame clonotypes and omits some of them. This sample has over 10,000 clones, with about four fifths found just once. This CDR3 is 15 amino acids long. CDR1 and CDR2 (germline): MGHDK, SYGVNS. Sequencing was carried out using formalin-fixed, paraffin-embedded tissue. The sequence was collected from a male donor with melanoma. The chain couples TRBV25-1 to TRBJ2-2; D tentatively fits TRBD1 or TRBD2 (5 bases each). CDR3 nucleotides: TGTGCCAGCAGTGGCCTGACAGTAAACACCGGGAAGCTGTTTTTT. This gives the protein CASSGLTVNTGKLFF.